The next 5 T cell receptor beta chains were all read from a single sample in a study of patients and donors after allogeneic stem cell transplantation. TCRdb re-derived calls from the RT-PCR reads in MiXCR, one entry per CDR3 protein. Of some 880,000 distinct CDR3 sequences in the sample, approximately 18% were seen once. What was sequenced was blood, either unsorted or a sorted T cell fraction (not recorded which). These receptors originate from a human donor who was either an allogeneic HSCT recipient or a stem cell or donor lymphocyte infusion donor (not recorded which). It is not recorded whose cells these are; they may come from a transplant donor.

CDR3 DNA sequence: TGTGCCAGCAGCCATTTGGGGGGGGCGAACACCGGGGAGCTGTTTTTT. Protein sequence: CASSHLGGANTGELFF. The chain employs TRBV3-1 and TRBJ2-2; 7 bases fit TRBD2. V trimming: 3 bases; J trimming: 0 bases; junction bases outside the gene matches: 4. The CDR3 consists of 16 residues. In germline, CDR1 is LGHDT, CDR2 YNNKEL (reference sequence).

This clonotype has just a few counts. The chain uses TRBV9 and TRBJ2-3; 7 nucleotides agree with TRBD1. With 4 bases clipped from V and 3 bases from J, the junction kept 11 bases outside the gene matches. From germline, CDR1 is SGDLS and CDR2 YYNGEE. The length of the CDR3 is 16 residues. The CDR3 region is CASSRDSLRGTDTQYF. CDR3 nucleotide sequence: TGTGCCAGCAGCCGGGACAGCCTCCGGGGTACAGATACGCAGTATTTT.

This clonotype was observed a few times. The J gene is TRBJ2-1, the V gene TRBV12-3 or TRBV12-4; D perhaps matches TRBD2 (5 bases). The length of the CDR3 is 16 residues. V was pared by 5 bases and J by 5 bases, with 19 bases between. CDR3 nucleotide sequence: TGTGCCAGCAGTCCGACCTTGGCGGGTTCTAACAATGAGCAGTTCTTC. Translation: CASSPTLAGSNNEQFF.

This clonotype appeared a few times. V usage is TRBV2 and J usage is TRBJ2-7; D is undetermined. Germline V gives CDR1 SNHLY, CDR2 FYNNEI. Trimming took 3 bases from V and 6 from J, leaving 12 bases between them. The CDR3 is 13 residues long. The CDR3 is CASSDSRPGEQYF. As DNA, the CDR3 is TGTGCCAGCAGTGATTCGCGTCCGGGCGAGCAGTACTTC.

The rearrangement joins TRBV20-1 to TRBJ1-5; tentatively, D is TRBD1 (6 bases). V dropped 0 bases and J dropped 9 bases, with 15 bases sitting between them. The CDR3 sequence is 14 residues long. Looked up from germline, CDR1 is DFQATT and CDR2 is SNEGSKA (reference sequence). In nucleotides, the CDR3 is TGCAGTGCTAGAGATAAGACAGGCCGTGGGCCCCAGCATTTT. This gives the protein CSARDKTGRGPQHF.